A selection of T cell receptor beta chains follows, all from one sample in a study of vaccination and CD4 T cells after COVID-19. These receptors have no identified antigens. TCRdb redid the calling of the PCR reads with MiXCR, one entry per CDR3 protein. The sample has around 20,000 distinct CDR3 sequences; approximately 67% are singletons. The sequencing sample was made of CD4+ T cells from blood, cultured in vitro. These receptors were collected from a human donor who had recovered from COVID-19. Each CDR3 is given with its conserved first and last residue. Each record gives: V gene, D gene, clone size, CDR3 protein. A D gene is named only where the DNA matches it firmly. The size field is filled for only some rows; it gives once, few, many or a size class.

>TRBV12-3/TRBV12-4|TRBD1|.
CASSFGQGTTDTQYF
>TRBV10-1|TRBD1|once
CASSDTSRDRGQETQYF
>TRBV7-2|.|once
CASSSAMNTEAFF
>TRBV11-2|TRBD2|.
CASSGLAGSRADTQYF
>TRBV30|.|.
CAWSQGEGVGTQYF
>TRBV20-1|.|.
CSASDLWGGPNYGYTF
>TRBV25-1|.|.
CASSLGVGQPQHF
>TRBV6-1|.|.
CASSIDRSSYNEQFF
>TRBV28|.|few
CASSLQGFSGNTIYF
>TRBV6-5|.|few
CASSYGGSQNTEAFF
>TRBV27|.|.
CASSRRSYYEQYF
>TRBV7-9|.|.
CASSSQGYTDNEQFF
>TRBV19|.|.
CASSNPRTYEQYF
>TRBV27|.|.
CASSLPGQGSPLHF
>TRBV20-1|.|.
CSASARTSTDTQYF
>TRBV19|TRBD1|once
CASSYSRTGTYEQYF
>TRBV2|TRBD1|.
CASSVQGVTGELFF
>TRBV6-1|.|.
CASSAPYRPTSAEGPQHF
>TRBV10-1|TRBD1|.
CASPGQGIMGYF
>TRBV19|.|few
CASSMGEGHPLNQPQHF
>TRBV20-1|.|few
CSARDTGAKNQPQHF
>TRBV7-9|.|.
CASSARRQRNTEAFF
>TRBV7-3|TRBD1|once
CASSLKPPGQGSYEQYF
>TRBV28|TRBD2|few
CASSPAGLAKTGELFF
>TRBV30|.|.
CAWIAASDSSSYEQYF
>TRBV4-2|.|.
CASSQGQVRDQPQHF
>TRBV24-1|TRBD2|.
CATSAPGLAGRIGELFF
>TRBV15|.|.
CATSRRGHSATNEKLFF
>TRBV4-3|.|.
CASSRDQDYNSPLHF
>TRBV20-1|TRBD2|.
CSARVAGGYEQYF
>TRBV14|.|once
CASSQVGPYSNQPQHF